A single sample is the source of the 30 T cell receptor beta chains below, sequenced in a study of blood T cell repertoires in COVID-19. Sequencing was performed with immunoSEQ multiplex PCR; in TCRdb, only in-frame clones are kept and a portion is missing. The sample has 250,000 or so clones; approximately 83% are singletons. What was sequenced was peripheral blood. Receptors were obtained from a man older than 75 with acute or convalescent COVID-19.

The chain recombines TRBV3-1 (or the pseudogene TRBV3-2) with TRBJ1-1; 8 bases are a match to TRBD1. V lost 3 bases to trimming and J lost 3 bases; unmatched junction nucleotides: 3. CDR1 and CDR2 from the germline V gene are LGHDT and YNNKEL (reference sequence). The CDR3 is 14 residues long. CDR3 nucleotides: TGTGCCAGCAGCCACGACAGGGGAGACACTGAAGCTTTCTTT. Its translation is CASSHDRGDTEAFF.

The chain recombines TRBV25-1 with TRBJ1-2; D perhaps matches TRBD1 (6 bases). CDR3 length: 13 residues. Trimming took off 6 bases at V and 7 bases at J, with 15 bases between the two ends. CDR1 MGHDK and CDR2 SYGVNS come from the germline V gene. The CDR3 loop reads CASRDSIGGGYTF. Written as DNA, the CDR3 is TGTGCCAGCAGGGACAGCATAGGAGGTGGCTACACCTTC.

The genes are TRBV21-1 and TRBJ1-4. TRBV21-1 is termed a pseudogene. The CDR3 is 16 amino acids. CDR3 DNA sequence: TGTGCCAGCAGCCGCCCACTCAAAACAACTAATGAAAAACTGTTTTTT. Its protein product is CASSRPLKTTNEKLFF.

This clone was recorded a few times. The chain links TRBV29-1 to TRBJ2-1, with 8 positions matching TRBD1. CDR3 size: 13 residues. The germline V gene encodes CDR1 SQVTM and CDR2 ANQGSEA. Trimming at V came to 5 bases and at J to 6 bases, leaving 6 bases not matched to a gene. CDR3: CSVCRTGSNEQFF. The CDR3, as DNA: TGCAGCGTTTGTAGGACAGGGAGCAATGAGCAGTTCTTC.

This clone has a handful of counts. The V call is TRBV4-1, the J call TRBJ1-1; no clear D. The CDR3 contains 14 residues. Germline-derived CDR1 and CDR2 are MGHRA and YSYEKL. V was pared by 4 bases and J by 5 bases, with 14 bases between. CDR3 nucleotide sequence: TGCGCCAGCAGCCCTTGGGCCGGTGAGACTGAAGCTTTCTTT. This translates into CASSPWAGETEAFF.

J is TRBJ1-6 and V is TRBV2; the match to TRBD1 covers 8 bases. CDR1 and CDR2 from the germline V gene are SNHLY and FYNNEI. The length of the CDR3 is 15 residues. Germline trimming cut 8 bases from V and 6 bases from J; bases unmatched to any gene: 9. Here the CDR3 reads CASGPTGAGNSPLHF. The CDR3 nucleotides are TGTGCCAGCGGTCCGACAGGGGCCGGTAATTCACCCCTCCACTTT.

CDR3 residues: CASSVAGWGEETQYF. CDR3 DNA sequence: TGTGCCAGCAGCGTAGCTGGTTGGGGGGAAGAGACCCAGTACTTC. The chain joins TRBV9 to TRBJ2-5; a weak D match, TRBD2 (6 bases). The V gene's germline CDR1 is SGDLS and CDR2 YYNGEE. The length of the CDR3 is 15 residues. V lost 0 bases to trimming and J lost 3 bases, with 12 bases between them.

The chain carries TRBV3-1 (or the pseudogene TRBV3-2) and TRBJ1-6; a weak D match, TRBD1 (5 bases). The V end lost 0 bases, the J end lost 8 bases, and 5 bases lay between the germline ends. The CDR3 runs to 13 residues. Germline assignment: CDR1 LGHDT and CDR2 YNNKEL (reference sequence). Written as DNA, the CDR3 is TGTGCCAGCAGCCAAGACAGGGATTCACCCCTCCACTTT. Amino acids: CASSQDRDSPLHF.

This chain uses TRBV5-4 with TRBJ1-1; D possibly corresponds to TRBD1 (6 bases). CDR3 length: 14 residues. Trimming cost V 7 bases and J 0 bases, with 13 bases left between them. Germline lookup yields CDR1 SGHNT and CDR2 YYREEE (reference sequence). In DNA form, the CDR3 reads TGTGCCAGCGCCCTCCAGGGGATGAACACTGAAGCTTTCTTT. It translates to CASALQGMNTEAFF.

J is TRBJ2-1 and V is TRBV4-1; 7 positions agree with TRBD1. Germline CDR1 and CDR2: MGHRA and YSYEKL. The CDR3 spans 14 residues. V lost 8 bases and J lost 4; bases outside the gene matches: 8. CDR3 in DNA: TGCGCCAGCCGGACAGGAATTCCTTACAATGAGCAGTTCTTC. Encoded protein: CASRTGIPYNEQFF.

In this sample, this clone turned up a few times. In DNA, the CDR3 is TGTGCCAGCAGCTTAGTTGGTCAGGGGGTGAGCAATCAGCCCCAGCATTTT. Encoded protein: CASSLVGQGVSNQPQHF. V and J are TRBV7-2 and TRBJ1-5, with 7 bases fitting TRBD1. The ends lost 1 base at V and 1 base at J; junction bases unmatched: 7. From germline, CDR1 is SGHTA and CDR2 FQGNSA. The CDR3 totals 17 residues.

The gene calls are TRBV5-1 and TRBJ2-1; D may be TRBD2 (6 bases). The length of the CDR3 is 15 residues. Germline CDR1 is SGHRS and CDR2 is YFSETQ. V was shortened by 0 bases and J by 3 bases, with 10 bases between the two germline ends. The CDR3 region has the DNA TGCGCCAGCAGCTTGGATCCGGGAGACTACAATGAGCAGTTCTTC. This codes for CASSLDPGDYNEQFF.

The CDR3 here is CSVKTGGGPDTQYF. In DNA, the CDR3 is TGCAGCGTTAAAACAGGGGGGGGACCAGATACGCAGTATTTT. V and J are TRBV29-1 and TRBJ2-3; possibly TRBD1 for D (8 bases). The V end was cut by 5 bases, the J end by 4 bases, with 16 bases between. This CDR3 comprises 14 residues. The germline gives CDR1 SQVTM, CDR2 ANQGSEA.

The chain uses TRBV9 and TRBJ2-2; TRBD1 might be the D (5 bases). CDR3 length: 15 amino acids. Germline lookup yields CDR1 SGDLS and CDR2 YYNGEE. Trimming pared 3 bases from V and 1 base from J, leaving 10 bases between. The CDR3 sequence: CASSASQGNTGELFF. CDR3 in DNA: TGTGCCAGCAGCGCCTCGCAGGGGAACACCGGGGAGCTGTTTTTT. Full variable domain (remainder filled in from reference TRBV9 and TRBJ2-2): DSGVTQTPKHLITATGQRVTLRCSPRSGDLSVYWYQQSLDQGLQFLIQYYNGEERAKGNILERFSAQQFPDLHSELNLSSLELGDSALYFCASSASQGNTGELFFGEGSRLTVL.

This clone was detected only a few times. V usage is TRBV11-3 and J usage is TRBJ1-2; 10 bases line up with TRBD1. The germline gives CDR1 SGHNT, CDR2 YENEEA. J lost 0 bases, V lost 7 bases, and 8 bases had no gene match. This CDR3 region has 16 residues. CDR3 nucleotides: TGTGCCAGCACCCGGGACAGGGGACACTCTAACTATGGCTACACCTTC. This sequence encodes CASTRDRGHSNYGYTF.

V is TRBV7-2 and J is TRBJ2-4; 7 bases are shared with TRBD2. Germline lookup yields CDR1 SGHTA and CDR2 FQGNSA. V lost 5 bases to trimming and J lost 0 bases; unmatched junction nucleotides: 10. This CDR3 is 17 amino acids long. Here the CDR3 reads CASSPGGLAAAKNIQYF. The CDR3 region has the DNA TGTGCCAGCAGCCCAGGTGGGCTAGCGGCAGCCAAAAACATTCAGTACTTC.

The CDR3 region is CASSQVSGTGFEQYF. Written as DNA, the CDR3 is TGTGCCAGCAGCCAGGTTTCCGGGACAGGGTTCGAGCAGTACTTC. This sequence joins TRBV3-1 (or the pseudogene TRBV3-2) and TRBJ2-7, with 9 bases aligning to TRBD1. The V and J ends lost 3 bases and 6 bases, in that order; junction bases with no gene match: 9. This CDR3 is built from 15 residues. The germline gives CDR1 LGHDT, CDR2 YNNKEL (reference sequence).

The V call is TRBV6-5, the J call TRBJ2-5, with 7 positions matching TRBD2. Germline lookup yields CDR1 MNHEY and CDR2 SVGAGI. The CDR3 has 15 residues. Trimming removed 4 bases from V and 2 bases from J; junction bases left unmatched: 7. The CDR3 is CASSSGGAGQETQYF. CDR3 bases: TGTGCCAGCAGTTCCGGGGGAGCGGGACAAGAGACCCAGTACTTC.

This clone occurred once. V usage is TRBV2 and J usage is TRBJ2-2; a weak D match, TRBD1 (5 bases). Trimming removed 8 bases from V and 0 bases from J, with 13 bases in between. Germline loops: CDR1 SNHLY, CDR2 FYNNEI. There are 15 residues in the CDR3. CDR3 sequence (DNA): TGTGCCAGCGGTCGACAGCAATCGAACACCGGGGAGCTGTTTTTT. Translated, it gives CASGRQQSNTGELFF.

The chain employs TRBV28 and TRBJ1-1; the D gene is possibly TRBD1 (5 bases). Germline assignment: CDR1 MDHEN and CDR2 SYDVKM. The CDR3 is 14 amino acids. V was shortened by 1 base and J by 11 bases, with 17 bases between the two germline ends. The DNA of the CDR3 is TGTGCCAGCAGTTTATTACCAGGGCGCGTAGCCGCTTTCTTT. It codes for CASSLLPGRVAAFF.

This chain uses TRBV4-1 with TRBJ1-4; the match to TRBD1 covers 10 bases. The V gene end was trimmed by 2 bases and the J gene end by 4 bases; junction bases not matched to a gene: 13. This CDR3 has 19 residues. In germline, CDR1 is MGHRA, CDR2 YSYEKL. CDR3 bases: TGCGCCAGCAGCCAACAGACACGGACAGGGGGTTTTCTTAATGAAAAACTGTTTTTT. It codes for CASSQQTRTGGFLNEKLFF.

V usage is TRBV7-2 and J usage is TRBJ2-7; a weak D match, TRBD2 (6 bases). With 2 bases removed from V and 2 bases from J, the gap between germline ends came to 13 bases. Germline V lookup: CDR1 SGHTA, CDR2 FQGNSA. The CDR3 extends over 15 amino acids. The CDR3 loop is CASSLQGAGTYEQYF. CDR3 DNA: TGTGCCAGCAGCTTACAGGGTGCGGGAACCTACGAGCAGTACTTC.

V gene TRBV6-5 combines with J gene TRBJ1-6; D possibly corresponds to TRBD1 (6 bases). CDR1 is MNHEY, CDR2 SVGAGI, per germline. V shed 7 bases and J shed 5 bases, with 9 bases lying between them. CDR3 size: 13 residues. CDR3 DNA: TGTGCCAGCAACAGGGAAAATAATTCACCCCTCCACTTT. Its translation: CASNRENNSPLHF.

This clone turned up a few times. This chain joins TRBV5-5 and TRBJ2-7; TRBD1 is a possible D gene (6 bases). The CDR3 runs 14 residues. The V and J ends lost 4 bases and 3 bases respectively, with 14 bases between them. Germline V gene sequence: CDR1 SGHKS, CDR2 YYEKEE (reference sequence). The CDR3 loop is CASSPDPTGYEQYF. The CDR3 coding sequence is TGTGCCAGCAGCCCGGACCCGACAGGCTACGAGCAGTACTTC.

The genes are TRBV24-1 and TRBJ1-5, with 7 nucleotides matching TRBD1. Per germline, CDR1 KGHDR and CDR2 SFDVKD. The CDR3 runs to 16 residues. The V and J ends lost 4 bases and 1 base, in that order; junction bases with no gene match: 6. The CDR3 is CATSDRTGSSNQPQHF. As DNA, the CDR3 is TGTGCCACCAGTGACCGGACAGGATCCAGCAATCAGCCCCAGCATTTT.

V gene TRBV11-2 combines with J gene TRBJ2-1, with 8 bases identical to TRBD1. CDR3 length equals 16 residues. Unmatched junction bases numbered 4, after V lost 1 base and J lost 2 bases. The germline CDR1 and CDR2 sequences are SGHAT and FQNNGV. CDR3: CASSLAGTGPYNEQFF. DNA of the CDR3: TGTGCCAGCAGCTTAGCCGGGACAGGCCCCTACAATGAGCAGTTCTTC.

J is TRBJ2-2 and V is TRBV18, with 10 bases lining up with TRBD1. Looked up from germline, CDR1 is KGHSH and CDR2 is LQKENI. The CDR3 extends over 15 amino acids. After removal of 4 bases from V and 5 bases from J, the junction contained 4 bases not matched to a gene. CDR3 loop: CASSRDRGRTGELFF. CDR3 DNA: TGTGCCAGCTCACGGGACAGGGGCAGGACCGGGGAGCTGTTTTTT.

The chain couples TRBV6-5 to TRBJ2-7; perhaps TRBD1 as D (6 bases). The V and J ends lost 5 bases and 9 bases respectively, with 23 bases between them. This CDR3 region has 15 residues. Germline loops: CDR1 MNHEY, CDR2 SVGAGI. In nucleotides, the CDR3 is TGTGCCAGCAGTCCAAGCCGACAGGCGGCTATAGGGCAGTACTTC. This encodes CASSPSRQAAIGQYF.

This clone turned up a few times. The V and J genes are TRBV2 and TRBJ2-7, with 11 bases fitting TRBD2. The CDR3 runs 14 residues. Germline V gives CDR1 SNHLY, CDR2 FYNNEI. Trimming at V came to 4 bases and at J to 7 bases, leaving 6 bases not matched to a gene. The CDR3 coding sequence is TGTGCCAGCAGTGTAATAGCGGGAGGGGGAGAGCAGTACTTC. Amino acids: CASSVIAGGGEQYF.

This rearrangement joins TRBV3-1 (or the pseudogene TRBV3-2) to TRBJ2-2, with 11 bases identical to TRBD2. V lost 0 bases and J lost 0; bases outside the gene matches: 0. CDR3 length: 17 residues. Germline V CDR1 and CDR2: LGHDT, YNNKEL (reference sequence). Here the CDR3 DNA reads TGTGCCAGCAGCCAAGAGGGACTAGCGGCGAACACCGGGGAGCTGTTTTTT. This translates into CASSQEGLAANTGELFF.